This T cell receptor beta chain was obtained from a study of T cells after yellow fever vaccination. V was shortened by 5 bases and J by 2 bases, with 10 bases between the two germline ends. This CDR3 contains 13 residues. In germline, CDR1 is SGHRS, CDR2 YFSETQ. A single record per CDR3 protein comes from TCRdb applying MiXCR to the 5' RACE reads. Among under 600,000 distinct CDR3 sequences listed, approximately 12% were seen once. The sequence was obtained from a man aged 25-40 years who received the YFV17D yellow fever vaccine. The material was PBMCs, obtained on the day of the yellow fever booster vaccination. The chain uses TRBV5-1 and TRBJ1-1; possibly TRBD1 for D (6 bases). The CDR3 here is CASRAGANTEAFF. CDR3 DNA sequence: TGCGCCAGCAGAGCAGGGGCAAACACTGAAGCTTTCTTT.